The source of this T cell receptor beta chain is a study of blood T cell repertoires in COVID-19. Method: immunoSEQ multiplex PCR; TCRdb's copy keeps in-frame clones and lacks some. The table includes 100,000 to 150,000 clones, 70% to 90% detected once. Sequenced input: peripheral blood. The clonotype was recovered from a man aged 50-59 years with acute or convalescent COVID-19.

The CDR3 here is CASSPLSSYEQYF. CDR3 DNA: TGTGCCAGCAGCCCCCTCAGCTCCTACGAGCAGTACTTC. This chain links TRBV11-3 with TRBJ2-7; D is unclear. Germline CDR1 is SGHNT and CDR2 is YENEEA. This CDR3 is built from 13 residues. The V end lost 5 bases, the J end lost 0 bases, and 8 bases lay between the germline ends. The full variable domain, its missing parts supplied by reference TRBV11-3 and TRBJ2-7, is EAGVVQSPRYKIIEKKQPVAFWCNPISGHNTLYWYLQNLGQGPELLIRYENEEAVDDSQLPKDRFSAERLKGVDSTLKIQPAELGDSAVYLCASSPLSSYEQYFGPGTRLTVT.